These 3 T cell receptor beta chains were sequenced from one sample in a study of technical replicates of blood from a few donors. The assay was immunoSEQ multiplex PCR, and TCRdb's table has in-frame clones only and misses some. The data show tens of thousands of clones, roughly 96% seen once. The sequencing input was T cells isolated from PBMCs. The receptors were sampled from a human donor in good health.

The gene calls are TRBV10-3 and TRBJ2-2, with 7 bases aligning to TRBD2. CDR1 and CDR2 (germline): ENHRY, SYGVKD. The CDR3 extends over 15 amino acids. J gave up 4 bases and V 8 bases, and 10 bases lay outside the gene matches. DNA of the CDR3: TGTGCCATCTCCAAGTTAGGGGAGGGCACCGGGGAGCTGTTTTTT. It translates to CAISKLGEGTGELFF.

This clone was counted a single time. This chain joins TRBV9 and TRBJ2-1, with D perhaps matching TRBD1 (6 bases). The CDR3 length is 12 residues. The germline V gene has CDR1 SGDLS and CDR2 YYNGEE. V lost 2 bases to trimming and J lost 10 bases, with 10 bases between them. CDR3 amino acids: CASSVLGGEQFF. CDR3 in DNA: TGTGCCAGCAGCGTGTTAGGGGGAGAGCAGTTCTTC.

The CDR3 sequence is CASSLRQGLDYGYTF. CDR3 bases: TGTGCCAGCAGCCTCCGACAGGGGCTTGACTATGGCTACACCTTC. The rearrangement uses TRBV11-2 and TRBJ1-2; 8 positions match TRBD1. The ends lost 5 bases at V and 3 bases at J; junction bases unmatched: 8. The CDR3 is 15 amino acids. Germline-derived CDR1 and CDR2 are SGHAT and FQNNGV.